Listed below are T cell receptor beta chains from one sample, sequenced in a study of beta chain features in type 1 diabetes. Profiled with immunoSEQ multiplex PCR; TCRdb holds only in-frame clones, not every one. The sample lists about 120,000 clones, approximately 16% occurring once. The material sequenced was central memory CD4+ T cells from blood. The receptors come from a man aged 25-40 years with type 1 diabetes. The CDR3 runs from the conserved cysteine through the conserved F or W. Fields, in order: CDR3 protein, CDR3 DNA, V gene, clone size, J gene, D gene. The D gene is left open where the match is weak. Expanded clones get a size class; other rows say once, few or many, or leave the size out.

cdr3_aa: CASSSGQGLRGYTF; cdr3_nt: TGTGCCAGCAGTTCGGGACAGGGGTTACGAGGCTACACCTTC; v_call: TRBV6-5; clone_size: few; j_call: TRBJ1-2; d_call: TRBD1
cdr3_aa: CASSGEENEQFF; cdr3_nt: TGTGCCAGCTCTGGGGAGGAAAATGAGCAGTTCTTC; v_call: TRBV18; clone_size: NA; j_call: TRBJ2-1; d_call: NA
cdr3_aa: CSVRDNSYEQYF; cdr3_nt: TGCAGCGTGAGGGACAACTCCTACGAGCAGTACTTC; v_call: TRBV29-1; clone_size: many; j_call: TRBJ2-7; d_call: NA
cdr3_aa: CASSGQTYEQYF; cdr3_nt: TGTGCCAGCTCAGGCCAGACCTACGAGCAGTACTTC; v_call: TRBV18; clone_size: NA; j_call: TRBJ2-7; d_call: NA
cdr3_aa: CAWQLAGGDTQYF; cdr3_nt: TGTGCCTGGCAACTAGCGGGGGGTGATACGCAGTATTTT; v_call: TRBV30; clone_size: few; j_call: TRBJ2-3; d_call: TRBD2
cdr3_aa: CASSLAGLVQGTTQYF; cdr3_nt: TGTGCCAGCAGCTTAGCGGGACTGGTCCAAGGTACGACCCAGTACTTC; v_call: TRBV7-2; clone_size: NA; j_call: TRBJ2-5; d_call: NA
cdr3_aa: CASSLGGLETQYF; cdr3_nt: TGCGCCAGCAGCTTGGGCGGGTTGGAGACCCAGTACTTC; v_call: TRBV5-1; clone_size: few; j_call: TRBJ2-5; d_call: NA
cdr3_aa: CASSRAGGPSNEQFF; cdr3_nt: TGTGCCAGCAGTCGAGCGGGGGGGCCCTCGAATGAGCAGTTCTTC; v_call: TRBV6-6; clone_size: few; j_call: TRBJ2-1; d_call: TRBD2
cdr3_aa: CASSQAEGSNEKLFF; cdr3_nt: TGCGCCAGCAGCCAAGCGGAGGGCTCTAATGAAAAACTGTTTTTT; v_call: TRBV4-3; clone_size: NA; j_call: TRBJ1-4; d_call: NA
cdr3_aa: CASSARTPGAYSNQPQHF; cdr3_nt: TGTGCCAGCAGTGCCCGGACACCGGGAGCCTATAGCAATCAGCCCCAGCATTTT; v_call: TRBV6-1; clone_size: NA; j_call: TRBJ1-5; d_call: NA
cdr3_aa: CASSLMGTEETQYF; cdr3_nt: TGTGCCAGCAGCTTGATGGGGACGGAAGAGACCCAGTACTTC; v_call: TRBV7-2; clone_size: NA; j_call: TRBJ2-5; d_call: NA
cdr3_aa: CASRVVAGGPSEQYF; cdr3_nt: TGTGCCAGCAGGGTAGTAGCGGGGGGGCCGAGCGAGCAGTACTTC; v_call: TRBV6-6; clone_size: NA; j_call: TRBJ2-7; d_call: TRBD2
cdr3_aa: CASALLAGVTYNEQFF; cdr3_nt: TGTGCCAGCGCCCTGTTGGCGGGGGTAACCTACAATGAGCAGTTCTTC; v_call: TRBV27; clone_size: few; j_call: TRBJ2-1; d_call: TRBD2
cdr3_aa: CASSLDTGDYGYTF; cdr3_nt: TGTGCCAGCAGCTTGGATACAGGGGACTATGGCTACACCTTC; v_call: TRBV5-4; clone_size: NA; j_call: TRBJ1-2; d_call: TRBD1
cdr3_aa: CASSLGSFGYTGELFF; cdr3_nt: TGTGCCAGCAGCTTAGGTAGTTTTGGTTACACCGGGGAGCTGTTTTTT; v_call: TRBV11-2; clone_size: NA; j_call: TRBJ2-2; d_call: NA
cdr3_aa: CASSVRDRGHSPLHF; cdr3_nt: TGTGCCAGCAGTGTCCGGGACAGGGGGCATTCACCCCTCCACTTT; v_call: TRBV25-1; clone_size: NA; j_call: TRBJ1-6; d_call: TRBD1
cdr3_aa: CASSPIGSGEQFF; cdr3_nt: TGTGCCAGCTCACCAATTGGTTCCGGTGAGCAGTTCTTC; v_call: TRBV18; clone_size: NA; j_call: TRBJ2-1; d_call: NA
cdr3_aa: CASSLDPGTKNIQYF; cdr3_nt: TGTGCCAGCAGCTTAGATCCGGGGACCAAAAACATTCAGTACTTC; v_call: TRBV11-3; clone_size: few; j_call: TRBJ2-4; d_call: NA
cdr3_aa: CASSLGQASNTEAFF; cdr3_nt: TGTGCCAGCAGCTTAGGCCAAGCCTCGAACACTGAAGCTTTCTTT; v_call: TRBV7-9; clone_size: few; j_call: TRBJ1-1; d_call: NA
cdr3_aa: CASSQGSQTNYGYTF; cdr3_nt: TGTGCCAGCAGCCAAGGTTCACAGACTAACTATGGCTACACCTTC; v_call: TRBV4-2; clone_size: NA; j_call: TRBJ1-2; d_call: NA
cdr3_aa: CASSIRDHGYTF; cdr3_nt: TGTGCCAGTAGTATCCGGGACCATGGCTACACCTTC; v_call: TRBV19; clone_size: many; j_call: TRBJ1-2; d_call: NA
cdr3_aa: CASSLQDQETQYF; cdr3_nt: TGTGCCAGCAGCTTGCAGGATCAGGAGACCCAGTACTTC; v_call: TRBV5-5; clone_size: few; j_call: TRBJ2-5; d_call: NA
cdr3_aa: CASSPFQDTEAFF; cdr3_nt: TGTGCCAGCAGCCCCTTCCAGGACACTGAAGCTTTCTTT; v_call: TRBV7-8; clone_size: few; j_call: TRBJ1-1; d_call: NA
cdr3_aa: CASTGSSYNEQFF; cdr3_nt: TGTGCCAGTACGGGTTCTTCCTACAATGAGCAGTTCTTC; v_call: TRBV9; clone_size: NA; j_call: TRBJ2-1; d_call: NA
cdr3_aa: CAWSAPQSWLGWFF; cdr3_nt: TGTGCCTGGAGTGCACCCCAATCCTGGCTAGGGTGGTTCTTC; v_call: TRBV30; clone_size: NA; j_call: TRBJ2-1; d_call: NA
cdr3_aa: CSAHSTDTQYF; cdr3_nt: TGCAGCGCCCATAGCACAGATACGCAGTATTTT; v_call: TRBV29-1; clone_size: few; j_call: TRBJ2-3; d_call: NA
cdr3_aa: CASSLGSSRTDTQYF; cdr3_nt: TGTGCCAGCAGCCTAGGGAGTAGTCGGACAGATACGCAGTATTTT; v_call: TRBV7-3; clone_size: NA; j_call: TRBJ2-3; d_call: NA
cdr3_aa: CASSQGHTNSPLHF; cdr3_nt: TGTGCCAGCAGCCAGGGACATACCAATTCACCCCTCCACTTT; v_call: TRBV16; clone_size: few; j_call: TRBJ1-6; d_call: NA
cdr3_aa: CASSLGTSSRETQYF; cdr3_nt: TGTGCCAGCAGCTTAGGGACTAGCAGTCGAGAGACCCAGTACTTC; v_call: TRBV7-3; clone_size: NA; j_call: TRBJ2-5; d_call: TRBD2
cdr3_aa: CASSPVGSSYEQYF; cdr3_nt: TGTGCCAGCTCACCAGTAGGAAGCTCCTACGAGCAGTACTTC; v_call: TRBV18; clone_size: NA; j_call: TRBJ2-7; d_call: NA
cdr3_aa: CASTQTGESPLHF; cdr3_nt: TGTGCCAGCACTCAAACAGGGGAGTCACCCCTCCACTTT; v_call: TRBV6-5; clone_size: many; j_call: TRBJ1-6; d_call: TRBD1
cdr3_aa: CASSQEELWGEQFF; cdr3_nt: TGTGCCAGCAGCCAAGAAGAGCTGTGGGGAGAGCAGTTCTTC; v_call: TRBV14; clone_size: NA; j_call: TRBJ2-1; d_call: NA
cdr3_aa: CASSLVNPASDTQYF; cdr3_nt: TGTGCCAGCAGCTTAGTCAATCCTGCTTCGGATACGCAGTATTTT; v_call: TRBV7-2; clone_size: few; j_call: TRBJ2-3; d_call: NA
cdr3_aa: CASSLVESIGELFF; cdr3_nt: TGCGCCAGCAGCTTGGTAGAATCAATCGGGGAGCTGTTTTTT; v_call: TRBV5-1; clone_size: few; j_call: TRBJ2-2; d_call: NA
cdr3_aa: CASSHLVLPGLPIYEQYF; cdr3_nt: TGTGCCAGCAGCCACCTCGTCCTGCCGGGACTTCCGATTTACGAGCAGTACTTC; v_call: TRBV14; clone_size: few; j_call: TRBJ2-7; d_call: NA
cdr3_aa: CASSLDHGRQETQYF; cdr3_nt: TGTGCCAGCAGCTTAGATCACGGCAGGCAAGAGACCCAGTACTTC; v_call: TRBV7-9; clone_size: NA; j_call: TRBJ2-5; d_call: NA
cdr3_aa: CASSPSDSNYEQYF; cdr3_nt: TGTGCCAGCAGCCCCTCGGACAGCAACTACGAGCAGTACTTC; v_call: TRBV9; clone_size: few; j_call: TRBJ2-7; d_call: NA
cdr3_aa: CSVSGGANTGELFF; cdr3_nt: TGCAGCGTCTCGGGGGGCGCGAACACCGGGGAGCTGTTTTTT; v_call: TRBV29-1; clone_size: few; j_call: TRBJ2-2; d_call: NA
cdr3_aa: CASSRQGPYEQYF; cdr3_nt: TGTGCCAGCAGCCGACAGGGCCCGTACGAGCAGTACTTC; v_call: TRBV7-9; clone_size: NA; j_call: TRBJ2-7; d_call: TRBD1
cdr3_aa: CASSHNPGSREETQYF; cdr3_nt: TGCGCCAGCAGTCACAATCCGGGATCCCGGGAAGAGACCCAGTACTTC; v_call: TRBV23-1; clone_size: NA; j_call: TRBJ2-5; d_call: NA
cdr3_aa: CASSLGTRSYNEQFF; cdr3_nt: TGTGCCAGCAGCTTGGGGACCAGAAGCTACAATGAGCAGTTCTTC; v_call: TRBV7-8; clone_size: NA; j_call: TRBJ2-1; d_call: NA
cdr3_aa: CASSHKGSGELFF; cdr3_nt: TGTGCCAGCAGCCATAAGGGGAGCGGGGAGCTGTTTTTT; v_call: TRBV7-2; clone_size: few; j_call: TRBJ2-2; d_call: NA
cdr3_aa: CASSPDGTRFYEQYF; cdr3_nt: TGTGCCAGCAGCCCAGACGGGACTCGGTTCTACGAGCAGTACTTC; v_call: TRBV7-2; clone_size: many; j_call: TRBJ2-7; d_call: NA
cdr3_aa: CSVAGTGGETQYF; cdr3_nt: TGCAGCGTTGCCGGGACAGGAGGAGAGACCCAGTACTTC; v_call: TRBV29-1; clone_size: few; j_call: TRBJ2-5; d_call: TRBD1
cdr3_aa: CATRRPGARGAEAFF; cdr3_nt: TGTGCCACCAGGCGCCCGGGGGCGAGGGGCGCTGAAGCTTTCTTT; v_call: TRBV15; clone_size: NA; j_call: TRBJ1-1; d_call: NA
cdr3_aa: CASSSTTGKTGELFF; cdr3_nt: TGTGCCAGCAGCTCCACGACAGGGAAGACCGGGGAGCTGTTTTTT; v_call: TRBV7-6; clone_size: many; j_call: TRBJ2-2; d_call: TRBD1
cdr3_aa: CASSDTSGGYTF; cdr3_nt: TGTGCCAGCAGTGATACCTCGGGAGGCTACACCTTC; v_call: TRBV25-1; clone_size: NA; j_call: TRBJ1-2; d_call: NA
cdr3_aa: CASSTGQGWSPREQYF; cdr3_nt: TGTGCCAGCAGCACCGGACAGGGCTGGTCTCCTCGCGAGCAGTACTTC; v_call: TRBV9; clone_size: NA; j_call: TRBJ2-7; d_call: TRBD1
cdr3_aa: CASSVSGRMNTEAFF; cdr3_nt: TGTGCCAGTAGTGTGTCTGGACGGATGAACACTGAAGCTTTCTTT; v_call: TRBV19; clone_size: NA; j_call: TRBJ1-1; d_call: NA
cdr3_aa: CASSLGGGASNEQFF; cdr3_nt: TGTGCTAGCAGCTTAGGCGGGGGGGCCTCCAATGAGCAGTTCTTC; v_call: TRBV7-7; clone_size: few; j_call: TRBJ2-1; d_call: TRBD2
cdr3_aa: CASSSGEPLHF; cdr3_nt: TGTGCCAGCAGCTCAGGAGAGCCCCTCCACTTT; v_call: TRBV11-2; clone_size: NA; j_call: TRBJ1-6; d_call: NA
cdr3_aa: CAISDRGDYEQYF; cdr3_nt: TGTGCCATCAGTGATAGAGGGGACTACGAGCAGTACTTC; v_call: TRBV10-3; clone_size: few; j_call: TRBJ2-7; d_call: NA
cdr3_aa: CASSYSPSQDTQYF; cdr3_nt: TGTGCCAGCAGTTACTCGCCTAGCCAAGATACGCAGTATTTT; v_call: TRBV6-5; clone_size: NA; j_call: TRBJ2-3; d_call: NA
cdr3_aa: CAIRRDHPYEQYF; cdr3_nt: TGTGCCATCAGGAGGGACCACCCCTACGAGCAGTACTTC; v_call: TRBV10-3; clone_size: many; j_call: TRBJ2-7; d_call: NA
cdr3_aa: CASSEAAGDTYGYTF; cdr3_nt: TGTGCCAGCAGTGAAGCGGCAGGAGACACCTATGGCTACACCTTC; v_call: TRBV2; clone_size: NA; j_call: TRBJ1-2; d_call: NA
cdr3_aa: CASSEVVDEQYF; cdr3_nt: TGTGCCAGCAGTGAGGTAGTTGACGAGCAGTACTTC; v_call: TRBV2; clone_size: few; j_call: TRBJ2-7; d_call: NA
cdr3_aa: CSVGHGTGNEKLFF; cdr3_nt: TGCAGCGTTGGACACGGGACAGGGAATGAAAAACTGTTTTTT; v_call: TRBV29-1; clone_size: few; j_call: TRBJ1-4; d_call: TRBD1
cdr3_aa: CASSPDRGPTYGYTF; cdr3_nt: TGTGCCAGCTCACCGGACAGGGGGCCCACCTATGGCTACACCTTC; v_call: TRBV18; clone_size: few; j_call: TRBJ1-2; d_call: TRBD1
cdr3_aa: CSATKWDTQYF; cdr3_nt: TGCAGTGCGACAAAATGGGATACGCAGTATTTT; v_call: TRBV20-1; clone_size: few; j_call: TRBJ2-3; d_call: NA
cdr3_aa: CASHGPDNSPLHF; cdr3_nt: TGTGCCAGCCACGGTCCCGATAATTCACCCCTCCACTTT; v_call: TRBV25-1; clone_size: once; j_call: TRBJ1-6; d_call: NA